Following are 19 T cell receptor beta chains from one sample sequenced in a study of shared clonotypes between healthy human individuals. Using immunoSEQ multiplex PCR, the repertoire was profiled, and TCRdb retains in-frame clones only, with some absent. In the table there are 2 million to 2.5 million clones, more than 85% of which are singletons. The specimen sequenced was naive CD4+ T cells from PBMCs. As to subset: CD45RA+ positively selected. The receptors come from a man younger than 35 in good health. Some clones in this sample may be carry-over from other donors' samples.

V and J are TRBV5-1 and TRBJ2-2; D may be TRBD1 (6 bases). The V gene's germline CDR1 is SGHRS and CDR2 YFSETQ. The ends were cut back, 7 bases at V and 6 bases at J, with 16 bases in the middle. The CDR3 loop spans 14 amino acids. The CDR3 DNA follows: TGCGCCAGCCGAGTCCGACAGGCGGCCGGGGAGCTGTTTTTT. This translates into CASRVRQAAGELFF.

The rearrangement uses TRBV30 and TRBJ2-7; D is unresolved. Germline V gives CDR1 GTSNPN, CDR2 SVGIG (reference sequence). This CDR3 has 13 residues. V dropped 2 bases and J dropped 7 bases, with 15 bases sitting between them. Here the CDR3 DNA reads TGTGCCTGGAGTCCTAGAGCCGTAGGGGAGCAGTACTTC. Translating it yields CAWSPRAVGEQYF.

The J gene is TRBJ1-1, the V gene TRBV5-1, with 7 positions matching TRBD1. The CDR3 runs to 15 residues. Trimming cost V 0 bases and J 3 bases; bases outside gene matches: 5. Germline values: CDR1 SGHRS, CDR2 YFSETQ. The CDR3 reads CASSLEGGQYTEAFF. CDR3 nucleotide sequence: TGCGCCAGCAGCTTGGAAGGGGGCCAGTACACTGAAGCTTTCTTT.

The chain joins TRBV29-1 to TRBJ1-2; D is perhaps TRBD1 (5 bases). The CDR3 is 15 amino acids. V dropped 3 bases and J dropped 4 bases, with 18 bases sitting between them. Germline V CDR1 and CDR2: SQVTM, ANQGSEA. CDR3 loop: CSVDLRGGGSYGYTF. CDR3 coding DNA: TGCAGCGTTGATTTACGGGGCGGAGGATCCTATGGCTACACCTTC.

The V and J genes are TRBV28 and TRBJ2-2, with 10 nucleotides matching TRBD1. Germline V gene data show CDR1 as MDHEN and CDR2 as SYDVKM. Trimming took 11 bases from V and 4 from J; bases not matched to a gene: 13. The CDR3 is 16 amino acids. The CDR3 DNA sequence: TGTGCCGCGGAGACGACGGGACAGGGGTCCACCGGGGAGCTGTTTTTT. Encoded protein: CAAETTGQGSTGELFF.

The chain has TRBV18 and TRBJ2-5, with D possibly matching TRBD2 (5 bases). CDR3 length: 14 amino acids. V lost 6 bases to trimming and J lost 4 bases, with 15 bases between them. CDR1 is KGHSH and CDR2 is LQKENI in the germline V gene. For the CDR3, the DNA is TGTGCCAGCTCCCTTTTTGTGGGAGTAGAGACCCAGTACTTC. It encodes CASSLFVGVETQYF.

The V gene is TRBV18, the J gene TRBJ2-1, with no clear D. Trimming took off 2 bases at V and 7 bases at J, with 18 bases between the two ends. Germline CDR1 KGHSH, CDR2 LQKENI. The CDR3 contains 16 residues. CDR3 bases: TGTGCCAGCTCACCAGCCGTTCCCCAAACCGGGAATGAGCAGTTCTTC. It codes for CASSPAVPQTGNEQFF.

The rearrangement uses TRBV7-2 and TRBJ2-3, with D maybe TRBD1 (6 bases). There are 16 residues in the CDR3. Trimming stripped 3 bases from V and 0 bases from J, with 13 bases between. Germline CDR1 SGHTA, CDR2 FQGNSA. The CDR3, as DNA: TGTGCCAGCAGCTTCACAGGGTACTATAGCACAGATACGCAGTATTTT. Translating gives CASSFTGYYSTDTQYF.

The chain carries TRBV11-3 and TRBJ2-1; 8 positions agree with TRBD2. The CDR3 sequence is 16 residues long. Germline loops: CDR1 SGHNT, CDR2 YENEEA. J lost 1 base, V lost 5 bases, and 7 bases had no gene match. In nucleotides, the CDR3 is TGTGCCAGCAGCCCCAGGACTAGCTCGTCCTACAATGAGCAGTTCTTC. This encodes CASSPRTSSSYNEQFF.

The chain links TRBV27 to TRBJ2-3, with D perhaps matching TRBD2 (6 bases). Trimming removed 8 bases from V and 5 bases from J, with 29 bases in between. Looked up from germline, CDR1 is MNHEY and CDR2 is SMNVEV (reference sequence). The CDR3 has 18 residues. CDR3 amino acids: CASPFDPGERAFLDTQYF. CDR3 DNA sequence: TGTGCCAGCCCATTCGACCCGGGGGAGCGGGCTTTCTTAGATACGCAGTATTTT.

The chain recombines TRBV7-9 with TRBJ2-1, with TRBD1 matching 8 bases. CDR1 and CDR2 from the germline V gene are SEHNR and FQNEAQ (reference sequence). The CDR3 extends over 14 amino acids. Trimming at V came to 4 bases and at J to 5 bases, leaving 4 bases not matched to a gene. The CDR3, as DNA: TGTGCCAGCAGCTCCTGGACAGGGAACAATGAGCAGTTCTTC. The encoded protein is CASSSWTGNNEQFF.

V usage is TRBV27 and J usage is TRBJ2-1; TRBD2 matches 7 bases. The germline CDR1 and CDR2 sequences are MNHEY and SMNVEV (reference sequence). The junction had 9 bases not matched to a gene; V was cut back by 3 bases and J by 4 bases. The CDR3 is 16 amino acids. The DNA of the CDR3 is TGTGCCAGCAGTTTGCGGTCCCTAGCGGCATACAATGAGCAGTTCTTC. Translating gives CASSLRSLAAYNEQFF.

Turning to this clone: Distinct nucleotide sequences in the sample also encode this CDR3. This chain uses TRBV5-1 with TRBJ2-3; D may be TRBD2 (6 bases). V dropped 0 bases and J dropped 1 base, with 9 bases sitting between them. CDR1 and CDR2 from the germline V gene are SGHRS and YFSETQ. This CDR3 spans 15 amino acids. DNA of the CDR3: TGCGCCAGCAGCTTGGGCGGCGGGGGCACAGATACGCAGTATTTT. As protein: CASSLGGGGTDTQYF. The full variable domain, with the rest looked up from reference TRBV5-1 and TRBJ2-3, is KAGVTQTPRYLIKTRGQQVTLSCSPISGHRSVSWYQQTPGQGLQFLFEYFSETQRNKGNFPGRFSGRQFSNSRSEMNVSTLELGDSALYLCASSLGGGGTDTQYFGPGTRLTVL.

The chain employs TRBV2 and TRBJ2-1; maybe TRBD2 (6 bases). V dropped 4 bases and J dropped 6 bases, with 13 bases sitting between them. This CDR3 region has 14 residues. Germline CDR1 and CDR2: SNHLY and FYNNEI. The CDR3 coding sequence is TGTGCCAGCAGTGGCGGGAAGAGGGGCAATGAGCAGTTCTTC. Translation: CASSGGKRGNEQFF.

In this sample, this clone turned up once. The genes are TRBV6-1 and TRBJ2-1; D not certain. Trimming pared 6 bases from V and 1 base from J, leaving 13 bases between. In germline, CDR1 is MNHNS, CDR2 SASEGT. There are 15 residues in the CDR3. The DNA of the CDR3 is TGTGCCAGCAGGCCCGGCCGGGTATCCTACAATGAGCAGTTCTTC. Translating it yields CASRPGRVSYNEQFF.

The chain has TRBV5-1 and TRBJ2-7; 14 bases map to TRBD2. V gave up 0 bases and J gave up 7 bases; unmatched junction bases: 6. CDR1 and CDR2 (germline): SGHRS, YFSETQ. The CDR3 sequence is 16 residues long. CDR3 in DNA: TGCGCCAGCAGCTTGGCCCTGGGACTAGCGGGAGTGGAGCAGTACTTC. Residues: CASSLALGLAGVEQYF.

The chain links TRBV7-3 to TRBJ2-3; D may be TRBD2 (5 bases). The CDR3 consists of 17 residues. From germline, CDR1 is SGHTA and CDR2 FQGTGA. Trimming removed 5 bases at V and 3 bases at J, with 21 bases between. The CDR3 protein is CASSPLGVGGGTDTQYF. The CDR3 region has the DNA TGTGCCAGCAGCCCCCTGGGAGTCGGAGGTGGGACAGATACGCAGTATTTT. The full variable domain, with the rest looked up from reference TRBV7-3 and TRBJ2-3, is GAGVSQTPSNKVTEKGKYVELRCDPISGHTALYWYRQSLGQGPEFLIYFQGTGAADDSGLPNDRFFAVRPEGSVSTLKIQRTERGDSAVYLCASSPLGVGGGTDTQYFGPGTRLTVL.

The V call is TRBV30, the J call TRBJ2-1, with no clear D. CDR3 length: 11 amino acids. The germline gives CDR1 GTSNPN, CDR2 SVGIG (reference sequence). V was trimmed by 5 bases and J by 2 bases, leaving 4 bases between them. The CDR3 region has the DNA TGTGCCTGGGCGACCTACAATGAGCAGTTCTTC. Its translation: CAWATYNEQFF. Based on the CDR3 plus reference TRBV30 and TRBJ2-1, the full variable domain is SQTIHQWPATLVQPVGSPLSLECTVEGTSNPNLYWYRQAAGRGLQLLFYSVGIGQISSEVPQNLSASRPQDRQFILSSKKLLLSDSGFYLCAWATYNEQFFGPGTRLTVL.

The V call is TRBV7-2, the J call TRBJ2-7; the D gene could be TRBD1 or TRBD2 (6 bases each). Germline loops: CDR1 SGHTA, CDR2 FQGNSA. V lost 4 bases and J lost 7, with 17 bases in between. This CDR3 contains 14 residues. The CDR3 is CASSSPGAFREQYF. The CDR3 nucleotides read TGTGCCAGCAGCTCACCGGGGGCTTTTAGGGAGCAGTACTTC.